This T cell receptor beta chain emerged from a study of CD8+CD57+ T cells in acquired aplastic anemia. Study-level background: Sorted cells (CD4+ and CD8+) yielded DNA amounts that averaged around 3.5 ug.

This clonotype was picked up a small number of times. Germline V gives CDR1 SGHVS, CDR2 FQNEAQ. The CDR3 runs to 13 residues. V dropped 1 base and J dropped 1 base, with 5 bases sitting between them. Individuals selected for sequencing had exhibited CD8+CD57+ cell expansion on flow cytometry. Acquired aplastic anemia of severe grade affected all patients. The study profiled TCR beta VDJ and CDR3 using genomic DNA as template. TCRdb ran MiXCR on the reads and lists one entry per CDR3 protein. Of approximately 300,000 distinct CDR3 sequences listed, under 60% are singletons. The source is a human donor with aplastic anemia. The sequenced material came from sorted CD4+, CD8+, or CD8+CD57+ T cells (not recorded which) from PBMCs. The rearrangement links TRBV7-8 to TRBJ2-7, with D unclear. The CDR3 loop reads CASSLGKSYEQYF. For the CDR3, the DNA is TGTGCCAGCAGCTTAGGCAAATCCTACGAGCAGTACTTC.